This TCR beta chain was found in a study of blood T cell repertoires in COVID-19. Study at large: From the United States, Italy and Spain came samples of acute and convalescent COVID-19. From T cells, B-cell-depleted T cells, or PBMCs came the material, which was cDNA or gDNA.

The authors' processing: Reference gene primer amplification gave estimated nucleated cell counts. Clones were read by immunoSEQ multiplex PCR, and TCRdb kept only the in-frame ones, dropping some. The D gene and trimming were derived from the DNA, and the V and J assignments and clone size from that table. The sample consists of 80,000 to 100,000 clones, almost 90% of them appearing once. Patients of the Seattle cohort, enrolled during active infection, were followed longitudinally. V was cut by 6 bases and J by 5 bases, with 16 bases left in between. The CDR3 length is 15 residues. The germline gives CDR1 SGHVS, CDR2 FNYEAQ.

This clonotype originated in a man in his fifties or sixties with COVID-19, enrolled during active disease. This rearrangement joins TRBV7-6 to TRBJ2-2; maybe TRBD1 (5 bases). Sequencing was performed on peripheral blood. CDR3 in amino acids: CASSRNLRETGELFF. As DNA, the CDR3 is TGTGCCAGCAGTCGAAATCTCAGGGAAACCGGGGAGCTGTTTTTT. Combining the CDR3 with reference TRBV7-6 and TRBJ2-2 gives the whole variable domain GAGVSQSPRYKVTKRGQDVALRCDPISGHVSLYWYRQALGQGPEFLTYFNYEAQQDKSGLPNDRFSAERPEGSISTLTIQRTEQRDSAMYRCASSRNLRETGELFFGEGSRLTVL.